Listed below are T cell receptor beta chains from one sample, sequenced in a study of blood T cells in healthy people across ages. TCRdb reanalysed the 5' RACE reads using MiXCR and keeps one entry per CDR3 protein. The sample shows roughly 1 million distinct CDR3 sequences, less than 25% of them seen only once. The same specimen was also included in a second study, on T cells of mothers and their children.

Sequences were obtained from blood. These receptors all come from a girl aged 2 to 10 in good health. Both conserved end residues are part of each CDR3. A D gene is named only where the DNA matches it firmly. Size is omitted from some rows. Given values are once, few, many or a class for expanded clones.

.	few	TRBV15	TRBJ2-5	TGTGCCACCAGCAGAGGGGGGTCGAGCGGGCCCCCCCAAGAGACCCAGTACTTC	CATSRGGSSGPPQETQYF
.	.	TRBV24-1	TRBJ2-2	TGTGCCACCAGTGACTCAGGGTGGTGGACCGGGGAGCTGTTTTTT	CATSDSGWWTGELFF
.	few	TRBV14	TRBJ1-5	TGTGCCAGCAGCCTGAGCGAAGATCAGCCCCAGCATTTT	CASSLSEDQPQHF
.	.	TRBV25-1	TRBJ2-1	TGTGCCAGCAGTGAATACCCAGAAAACAATGAGCAGTTCTTC	CASSEYPENNEQFF
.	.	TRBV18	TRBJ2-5	TGTGCCAGCTCCCCCGCGTCCTCGCAGTACTTC	CASSPASSQYF
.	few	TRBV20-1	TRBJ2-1	TGCAGTGCTAGCCTAGGGCCCGGCAATGAGCAGTTCTTC	CSASLGPGNEQFF
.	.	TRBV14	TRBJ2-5	TGTGCCAGCAGCCAAGAAGGGAAGGAAGGAGAGACCCAGTACTTC	CASSQEGKEGETQYF
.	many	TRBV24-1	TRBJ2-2	TGTGCCACCAGTGGGGGCTTCACCGGGGAGCTGTTTTTT	CATSGGFTGELFF
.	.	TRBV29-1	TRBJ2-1	TGCAGCGTCGCTGACAGCTCCTACAATGAGCAGTTCTTC	CSVADSSYNEQFF
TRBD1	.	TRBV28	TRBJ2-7	TGTGCCAGCAGTTTCAAGGACAGGGAAATGGGCGAGCAGTACTTC	CASSFKDREMGEQYF
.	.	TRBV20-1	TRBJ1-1	TGCAGCAGCCTAGGGTTTGGTGAAGCTTTCTTT	CSSLGFGEAFF